A single sample gave rise to the 29 T cell receptor beta chains below, sequenced in a study of blood T cell repertoires in COVID-19. Data came from immunoSEQ multiplex PCR; TCRdb stores just in-frame clones and leaves some out. The sample includes about 76,000 clones, 75% to 90% of them seen just once. The sample comprised peripheral blood. The source is a human donor in a cohort sampled during active COVID-19.

The chain has TRBV6-6 and TRBJ2-3; the D gene is possibly TRBD1 (5 bases). The CDR3 covers 16 residues. Looked up from germline, CDR1 is MNHNY and CDR2 is SVGAGI (reference sequence). V was cut by 2 bases and J by 1 base, with 13 bases left in between. This CDR3 is CASSYARQTRTDTQYF. The CDR3, as DNA: TGTGCCAGCAGTTACGCTCGACAGACTCGCACAGATACGCAGTATTTT.

The sample holds one count of this clone. V and J are TRBV5-6 and TRBJ2-3; 9 nucleotides agree with TRBD2. CDR1 and CDR2 (germline): SGHDT, YYEEEE. This CDR3 is built from 16 residues. Germline trimming cut 3 bases from V and 1 base from J; bases unmatched to any gene: 6. CDR3 bases: TGTGCCAGCAGCTCAACCGGGACTAGCCGCACAGATACGCAGTATTTT. Protein sequence: CASSSTGTSRTDTQYF.

J is TRBJ2-6 and V is TRBV6-6, with D possibly being TRBD2 (6 bases). This CDR3 region has 18 residues. With 5 bases removed from V and 2 bases from J, the gap between germline ends came to 19 bases. Germline CDR1 and CDR2: MNHNY and SVGAGI (reference sequence). The CDR3 protein is CASSPGAGPLAGANVLTF. CDR3 coding DNA: TGTGCCAGCAGTCCCGGCGCGGGACCCTTAGCTGGGGCCAACGTCCTGACTTTC.

The chain joins TRBV21-1 to TRBJ2-6; the table's D call, TRBD2, has no DNA check behind it. TRBV21-1 is shown as a pseudogene. CDR3 length: 17 residues. The CDR3 DNA is TGTGCCAGCAGCAAAATTGAGCTAGGTCCTGGGGCCAACGTCCTGACTTTC. This translates into CASSKIELGPGANVLTF.

The rearrangement links TRBV6-5 to TRBJ1-1, with a tentative D call TRBD1 (5 bases). Trimming pared 6 bases from V and 7 bases from J, leaving 15 bases between. The CDR3 is 13 amino acids. CDR1 and CDR2 (germline): MNHEY, SVGAGI. CDR3: CASSRVLQGEAFF. The CDR3 nucleotides read TGTGCCAGCAGCAGGGTCCTACAAGGTGAAGCTTTCTTT.

V is TRBV12-3 or TRBV12-4 and J is TRBJ1-2; a weak D match, TRBD1 (5 bases). Trimming stripped 3 bases from V and 7 bases from J, with 12 bases between. This CDR3 is 13 amino acids long. This chain's CDR3 is CASSLSPTVGYTF. CDR3 DNA sequence: TGTGCCAGCAGTTTGTCGCCGACAGTTGGCTACACCTTC.

The CDR3 region is CATSRDRGDFEQYF. The CDR3, as DNA: TGTGCCACCAGCAGAGATCGAGGAGATTTCGAGCAGTACTTC. The V and J genes are TRBV15 and TRBJ2-7; D not resolved. Germline CDR1 reads LNHNV; CDR2 reads YYDKDF (reference sequence). The ends were cut back, 0 bases at V and 6 bases at J, with 12 bases in the middle. There are 14 residues in the CDR3.

The V gene is TRBV18, the J gene TRBJ1-2, with D possibly TRBD1 on 5 matching bases. Germline V gene lookup returns CDR1 KGHSH and CDR2 LQKENI. V dropped 3 bases and J dropped 5 bases, with 13 bases sitting between them. The CDR3 loop spans 14 amino acids. The CDR3 DNA sequence: TGTGCCAGCTCACCGGCGGACACAAATTATGGCTACACCTTC. It encodes CASSPADTNYGYTF.

The rearrangement joins TRBV5-1 to TRBJ1-5; D remains ambiguous. Trimming removed 1 base from V and 1 base from J, with 9 bases in between. The CDR3 is 15 amino acids. The germline V gene has CDR1 SGHRS and CDR2 YFSETQ. Here the CDR3 reads CASSLNGNSNQPQHF. The CDR3 coding sequence is TGCGCCAGCAGCTTGAACGGGAACAGCAATCAGCCCCAGCATTTT.

This chain's CDR3 is CASSPRLQAGGSEQYF. Written as DNA, the CDR3 is TGTGCCAGCAGCCCCCGACTTCAAGCGGGGGGAAGCGAGCAGTACTTC. V is TRBV7-2 and J is TRBJ2-7; 9 bases line up with TRBD2. The CDR3 is made up of 16 amino acids. Trimming at V came to 5 bases and at J to 6 bases, leaving 14 bases not matched to a gene. CDR1 is SGHTA, CDR2 FQGNSA, per germline.

This clone was found once. This chain uses TRBV6-5 with TRBJ1-1; 7 bases are a match to TRBD1. V lost 7 bases to trimming and J lost 3 bases; unmatched junction nucleotides: 8. The CDR3 loop spans 14 amino acids. In germline, CDR1 is MNHEY, CDR2 SVGAGI. The CDR3 spells CASTQTGRYTEAFF. Here the CDR3 DNA reads TGTGCCAGCACCCAGACAGGGAGATACACTGAAGCTTTCTTT.

The chain employs TRBV6-5 and TRBJ2-3; the D gene is possibly TRBD2 (7 bases). This CDR3 contains 14 residues. Germline loops: CDR1 MNHEY, CDR2 SVGAGI. V gave up 1 base and J gave up 11 bases, with 16 bases separating them. The CDR3 bases are TGTGCCAGCAGTTACTTTGGGGGGGGCCCTCAGCAGTATTTT. It yields the protein CASSYFGGGPQQYF.

The genes are TRBV14 and TRBJ1-6; 8 bases line up with TRBD1. The V segment lost 3 bases and the J segment 5 bases; nucleotides outside the gene matches: 24. Germline CDR1 is SGHDN and CDR2 is FVKESK. The CDR3 is made up of 22 amino acids. CDR3: CASSHFSFELVPRDRHNSPLHF. The CDR3 DNA reads TGTGCCAGCAGCCACTTTTCGTTTGAGTTGGTCCCCCGGGACAGGCATAATTCACCCCTCCACTTT.

The chain carries TRBV11-3 and TRBJ2-1; TRBD1 aligns across 10 bases. V lost 5 bases to trimming and J lost 5 bases; unmatched junction nucleotides: 9. CDR1 SGHNT and CDR2 YENEEA come from the germline V gene. CDR3 size: 16 residues. The CDR3 nucleotides read TGTGCCAGCAGCCCGGATTGGACAGGGGGGAACAATGAGCAGTTCTTC. As protein: CASSPDWTGGNNEQFF. Full variable domain (missing parts from reference TRBV11-3 and TRBJ2-1): EAGVVQSPRYKIIEKKQPVAFWCNPISGHNTLYWYLQNLGQGPELLIRYENEEAVDDSQLPKDRFSAERLKGVDSTLKIQPAELGDSAVYLCASSPDWTGGNNEQFFGPGTRLTVL.

In its sample, this clone was seen a few times. The genes are TRBV19 and TRBJ2-7, with D possibly being TRBD1 (6 bases). Germline assignment: CDR1 LNHDA and CDR2 SQIVND (reference sequence). The CDR3 sequence is 14 residues long. V was pared by 5 bases and J by 1 base, with 12 bases between. The CDR3 nucleotides are TGTGCCAGTAGTTATAAACAGGGATCCTACGAGCAGTACTTC. Protein product: CASSYKQGSYEQYF.

The CDR3 nucleotides read TGTGCCAGCAGCCAGGACGGGGGGTCCTACAATGAGCAGTTCTTC. Amino acids: CASSQDGGSYNEQFF. The gene calls are TRBV4-2 and TRBJ2-1; TRBD2 matches at 7 bases. CDR1 and CDR2 (germline): LGHNA, YNFKEQ. V dropped 3 bases and J dropped 1; count of bases not matched to a gene: 3. The CDR3 covers 15 residues.

This chain connects TRBV18 to TRBJ1-1, with D uncertain. This CDR3 comprises 15 residues. The germline V gene encodes CDR1 KGHSH and CDR2 LQKENI. V lost 2 bases and J 2 bases, leaving 12 bases between the germline ends. CDR3 sequence (DNA): TGTGCCAGCTCACCAGCCACCAGAGGAAACACTGAAGCTTTCTTT. Amino acids: CASSPATRGNTEAFF.

The chain joins TRBV6-5 to TRBJ1-2; 12 bases are shared with TRBD1. Unmatched junction bases numbered 7, after V lost 8 bases and J lost 3 bases. CDR1 is MNHEY, CDR2 SVGAGI, per germline. The CDR3 is 15 residues long. The CDR3: CASGTGGFLDYGYTF. The CDR3 bases are TGTGCCAGCGGGACAGGGGGCTTTTTAGACTATGGCTACACCTTC.

V is TRBV20-1 and J is TRBJ2-5; no reliable D call. The ends were cut back, 3 bases at V and 2 bases at J, with 4 bases in the middle. This CDR3 has 11 amino acids. The germline CDR1 and CDR2 sequences are DFQATT and SNEGSKA (reference sequence). Here the CDR3 reads CSASVQETQYF. CDR3 in DNA: TGCAGTGCTAGTGTACAAGAGACCCAGTACTTC.

V gene TRBV3-1 (or the pseudogene TRBV3-2) combines with J gene TRBJ1-2; 9 positions match TRBD1. With 2 bases clipped from V and 2 bases from J, the junction kept 3 bases outside the gene matches. In germline, CDR1 is LGHDT, CDR2 YNNKEL (reference sequence). The length of the CDR3 is 15 residues. The CDR3 DNA is TGTGCCAGCAGCCAAAGCGGGACAGGGAACTATGGCTACACCTTC. This encodes CASSQSGTGNYGYTF.

The genes are TRBV7-2 and TRBJ2-1; D is possibly TRBD2 (6 bases). CDR3 length: 12 amino acids. Trimming cost V 2 bases and J 9 bases, with 8 bases left between them. Germline CDR1 reads SGHTA; CDR2 reads FQGNSA. The CDR3 sequence is CASSLYGGEQFF. The CDR3 bases are TGTGCCAGCAGCTTATACGGGGGTGAGCAGTTCTTC. Using reference TRBV7-2 and TRBJ2-1 for the parts outside the CDR3, the full variable domain is GAGVSQSPSNKVTEKGKDVELRCDPISGHTALYWYRQSLGQGLEFLIYFQGNSAPDKSGLPSDRFSAERTGGSVSTLTIQRTQQEDSAVYLCASSLYGGEQFFGPGTRLTVL.

This clone was observed a handful of times. The chain joins TRBV7-3 to TRBJ2-3; D unresolved. This CDR3 is 13 amino acids long. V dropped 3 bases and J dropped 1 base, with 5 bases sitting between them. Per germline, CDR1 SGHTA and CDR2 FQGTGA. This CDR3 reads CASSFSGTDTQYF. In nucleotides, the CDR3 is TGTGCCAGCAGCTTCAGCGGCACAGATACGCAGTATTTT.

The J gene is TRBJ2-2, the V gene TRBV24-1; no firm D call. This CDR3 is built from 14 residues. V lost 3 bases, J lost 5 bases, and 9 bases lay in between. The germline V gene encodes CDR1 KGHDR and CDR2 SFDVKD. DNA for the CDR3: TGTGCCACCAGTGATCCTGAGGTAACCGGGGAGCTGTTTTTT. It is translated as CATSDPEVTGELFF.

The chain joins TRBV25-1 to TRBJ1-2; the D gene is possibly TRBD1 (6 bases). Germline V gives CDR1 MGHDK, CDR2 SYGVNS. This CDR3 has 14 amino acids. V lost 2 bases to trimming and J lost 3 bases, with 10 bases between them. The DNA of the CDR3 is TGTGCCAGCAGTGAACACCAGGGGCACTATGGCTACACCTTC. This encodes CASSEHQGHYGYTF.

This chain connects TRBV11-2 to TRBJ2-3; maybe TRBD2 (7 bases). There are 13 residues in the CDR3. Trimming stripped 6 bases from V and 9 bases from J, with 16 bases between. Germline assignment: CDR1 SGHAT and CDR2 FQNNGV. CDR3 amino acids: CASRGGGGGTQYF. Written as DNA, the CDR3 is TGTGCCAGCAGGGGCGGGGGCGGAGGGACGCAGTATTTT.

The rearrangement joins TRBV29-1 to TRBJ2-1; 8 bases are a match to TRBD1. CDR1 and CDR2 from the germline V gene are SQVTM and ANQGSEA. Trimming at V came to 7 bases and at J to 7 bases, leaving 9 bases not matched to a gene. This CDR3 contains 13 residues. The CDR3: CSADTGGWNEQFF. CDR3 nucleotide sequence: TGCAGCGCCGACACAGGGGGATGGAATGAGCAGTTCTTC.

This chain connects TRBV2 to TRBJ2-7, with TRBD2 matching over 14 bases. Trimming removed 8 bases from V and 8 bases from J; junction bases left unmatched: 8. The CDR3 runs to 14 residues. Germline values: CDR1 SNHLY, CDR2 FYNNEI. The CDR3 is CASFEGLAGGQQYF. CDR3 coding DNA: TGTGCCAGCTTCGAAGGACTAGCGGGGGGCCAGCAGTACTTC.

The V gene is TRBV7-6, the J gene TRBJ2-1; a possible D gene is TRBD2 (6 bases). The CDR3 spans 16 residues. Between the trimmed V and J ends, which lost 1 base and 0 bases, there was a span of 10 bases. Germline V gene data show CDR1 as SGHVS and CDR2 as FNYEAQ. The CDR3 is CASSLGQGGSYNEQFF. CDR3 coding DNA: TGTGCCAGCAGCTTAGGGCAGGGAGGCTCCTACAATGAGCAGTTCTTC.

The rearrangement joins TRBV18 to TRBJ2-5, with TRBD2 identical over 9 bases. Germline CDR1 and CDR2: KGHSH and LQKENI. This CDR3 has 15 residues. V lost 6 bases to trimming and J lost 1 base; unmatched junction nucleotides: 6. The CDR3 here is CASSFTSGFQETQYF. Written as DNA, the CDR3 is TGTGCCAGCTCTTTTACTAGCGGGTTCCAAGAGACCCAGTACTTC.